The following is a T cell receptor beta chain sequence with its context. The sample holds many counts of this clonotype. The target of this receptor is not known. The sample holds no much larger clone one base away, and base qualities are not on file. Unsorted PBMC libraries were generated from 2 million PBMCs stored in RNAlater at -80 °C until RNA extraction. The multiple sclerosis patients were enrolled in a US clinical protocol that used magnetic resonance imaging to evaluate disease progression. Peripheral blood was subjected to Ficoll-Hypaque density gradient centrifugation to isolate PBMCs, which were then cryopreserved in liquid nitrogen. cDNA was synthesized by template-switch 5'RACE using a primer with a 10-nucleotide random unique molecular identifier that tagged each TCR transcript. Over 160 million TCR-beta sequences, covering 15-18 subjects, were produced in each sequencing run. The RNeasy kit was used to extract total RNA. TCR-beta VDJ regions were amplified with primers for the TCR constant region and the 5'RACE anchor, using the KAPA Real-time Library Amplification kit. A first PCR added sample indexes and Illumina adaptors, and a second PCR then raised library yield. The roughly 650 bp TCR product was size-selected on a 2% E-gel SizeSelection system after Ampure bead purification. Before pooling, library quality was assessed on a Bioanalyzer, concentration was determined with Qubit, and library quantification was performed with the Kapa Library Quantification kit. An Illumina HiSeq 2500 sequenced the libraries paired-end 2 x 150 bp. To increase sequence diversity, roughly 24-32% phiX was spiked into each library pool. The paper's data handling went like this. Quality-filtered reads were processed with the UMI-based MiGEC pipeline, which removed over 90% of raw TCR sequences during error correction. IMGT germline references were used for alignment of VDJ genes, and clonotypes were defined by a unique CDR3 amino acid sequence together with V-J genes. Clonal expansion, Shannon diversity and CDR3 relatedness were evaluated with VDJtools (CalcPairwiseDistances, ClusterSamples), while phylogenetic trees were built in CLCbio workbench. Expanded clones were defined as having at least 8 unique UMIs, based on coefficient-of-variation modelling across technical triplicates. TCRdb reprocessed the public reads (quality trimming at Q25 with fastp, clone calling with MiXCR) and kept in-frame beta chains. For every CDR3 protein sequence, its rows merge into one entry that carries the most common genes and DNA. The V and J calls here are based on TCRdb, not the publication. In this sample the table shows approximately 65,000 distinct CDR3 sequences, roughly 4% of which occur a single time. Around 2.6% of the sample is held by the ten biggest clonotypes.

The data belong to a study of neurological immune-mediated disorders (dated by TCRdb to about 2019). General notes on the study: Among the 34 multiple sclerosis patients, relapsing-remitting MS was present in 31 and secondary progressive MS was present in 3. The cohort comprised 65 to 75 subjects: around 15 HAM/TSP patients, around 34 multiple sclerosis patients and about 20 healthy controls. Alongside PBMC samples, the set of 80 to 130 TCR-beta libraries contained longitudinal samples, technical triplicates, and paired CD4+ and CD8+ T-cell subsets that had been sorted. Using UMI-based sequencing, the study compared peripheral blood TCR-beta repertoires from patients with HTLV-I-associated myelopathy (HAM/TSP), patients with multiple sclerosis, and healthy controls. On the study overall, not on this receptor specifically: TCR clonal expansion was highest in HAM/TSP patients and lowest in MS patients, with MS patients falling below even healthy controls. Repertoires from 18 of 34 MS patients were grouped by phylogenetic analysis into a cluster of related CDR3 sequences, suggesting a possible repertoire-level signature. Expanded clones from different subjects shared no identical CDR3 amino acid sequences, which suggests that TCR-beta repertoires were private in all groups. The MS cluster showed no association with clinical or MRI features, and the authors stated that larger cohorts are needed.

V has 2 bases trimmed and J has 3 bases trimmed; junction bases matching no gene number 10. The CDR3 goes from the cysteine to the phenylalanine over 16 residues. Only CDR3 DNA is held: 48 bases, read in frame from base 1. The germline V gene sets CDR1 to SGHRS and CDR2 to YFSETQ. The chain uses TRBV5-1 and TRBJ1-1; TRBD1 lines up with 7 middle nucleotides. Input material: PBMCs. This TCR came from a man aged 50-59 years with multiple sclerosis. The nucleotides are TGCGCCAGCAGCTTCGTGCAGGGGGAGGTGGACACTGAAGCTTTCTTT. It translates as CASSFVQGEVDTEAFF. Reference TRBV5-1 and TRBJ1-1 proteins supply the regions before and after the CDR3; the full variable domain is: KAGVTQTPRYLIKTRGQQVTLSCSPISGHRSVSWYQQTPGQGLQFLFEYFSETQRNKGNFPGRFSGRQFSNSRSEMNVSTLELGDSALYLCASSFVQGEVDTEAFFGQGTRLTVV.